This TCR beta chain is drawn from a study of cytomegalovirus exposure and HLA in healthy donors. Study findings and constraints: Rarity characterized most TCR sequences, yet some public TCRs appeared in many donors. There were around 160 TCR beta chains listed as cytomegalovirus-associated. Confirmation in vitro established that a few CMV-associated chains were specific for CMV antigens.

The CDR3 covers 14 residues. CDR1 and CDR2 from the germline V gene are MNHNY and SVGAGI (reference sequence). Trimming cost V 6 bases and J 4 bases; bases outside gene matches: 6. A word on this clone: The antigen remains undetermined.

Profiling relied on immunoSEQ multiplex PCR, and the TCRdb table lists in-frame clones only, not all of them. The table lists some 150,000 clones, around 86% of them singletons. V and J are TRBV6-6 and TRBJ1-2, with 9 bases lining up with TRBD1. This receptor was taken from a man younger than 30 in good health and CMV-seropositive. Sample: PBMCs. CDR3 sequence reads: CASRDRGAFYGYTF. CDR3 DNA sequence: TGTGCCAGCAGGGACAGGGGCGCTTTCTATGGCTACACCTTC.